Listed below are T cell receptor beta chains from one sample, sequenced in a study of T-cell memory formation after mild COVID-19. MiXCR was run by TCRdb on the 5' RACE reads, yielding one entry per CDR3 protein. The sample lists fewer than 300,000 distinct CDR3 sequences; 15% to 20% were seen once. The sequenced sample was PBMCs or a T cell subset sorted from them (not recorded which). The origin of the receptors is a man between 18 and 29 years old who had mild COVID-19 (a few samples of this study predate the infection). Cell type and time point are not known. CDR3s include the opening cysteine and the closing phenylalanine or tryptophan. Fields, in order: J gene, D gene, clone size, V gene, CDR3 DNA, CDR3 protein. D genes are given only for firm matches. Only some rows state a clone size, as once, few, many or a class for expanded clones.

TRBJ2-5 TRBD1 few TRBV7-6 TGTGCCAGCAGCTTAAGAGACAGGGGACCGGAGACCCAGTACTTC CASSLRDRGPETQYF
TRBJ1-2 . few TRBV6-2/TRBV6-3 TGTGCCAGCTTCTGGGGTGGAGCGCGCGGCTACACCTTC CASFWGGARGYTF
TRBJ2-1 TRBD1 . TRBV12-3/TRBV12-4 TGTGCCAGCAGTTTCTTAGGGGGCAGCTCCGATGAGCAGTTCTTC CASSFLGGSSDEQFF
TRBJ2-5 TRBD2 few TRBV5-6 TGTGCCAGCAGCTTAGCGGGGGAGCAGACCCAGTACTTC CASSLAGEQTQYF
TRBJ2-2 TRBD2 . TRBV25-1 TGTGCCAGCACTTATGGACTAGCGGGGAAGCTGTTTTTT CASTYGLAGKLFF
TRBJ1-5 TRBD1 . TRBV5-6 TGTGCCAGCAGCTGGGGACAGGGGGATCAGCCCCAGCATTTT CASSWGQGDQPQHF
TRBJ2-1 . few TRBV7-9 TGTGCCAGCAGCCCATCCCCGGGGTTCAATGAGCAGTTCTTC CASSPSPGFNEQFF
TRBJ2-1 . few TRBV11-1 TGTGCCAGCAGCTCCGGGTTAGATAAAAAATCCTACAATGAGCAGTTCTTC CASSSGLDKKSYNEQFF
TRBJ1-2 . . TRBV20-1 TGCAGTGCTCTACCGGGCTACACCTTC CSALPGYTF
TRBJ2-7 . many TRBV5-6 TGTGCCAGCAGCTCATGGAGGGCAGGGAATTCCTACGAGCAGTACTTC CASSSWRAGNSYEQYF
TRBJ2-3 . . TRBV4-1 TGCGCCAGCAGCCAACCAAGTCGAGATACGCAGTATTTT CASSQPSRDTQYF
TRBJ1-3 . . TRBV9 TGTGCCAGCAGCCCCTTCTCTGGAAACACCATATATTTT CASSPFSGNTIYF
TRBJ2-1 . . TRBV5-1 TGCGCCACCGGGTCAGGGTCGTACAATGAGCAGTTCTTC CATGSGSYNEQFF
TRBJ2-7 . . TRBV4-2 TGTGCCAGCAGCCAAGAGGGGCGGAATGGCGAGCAGTACTTC CASSQEGRNGEQYF
TRBJ2-2 TRBD2 . TRBV5-1 TGCGCCAGCAGCTTGGCGGGGGGGTCGAACACCGGGGAGCTGTTTTTT CASSLAGGSNTGELFF
TRBJ1-5 . . TRBV9 TGTGCGAAGACCTTGGCACAGGGACGTCAGCCCCAGCATTTT CAKTLAQGRQPQHF